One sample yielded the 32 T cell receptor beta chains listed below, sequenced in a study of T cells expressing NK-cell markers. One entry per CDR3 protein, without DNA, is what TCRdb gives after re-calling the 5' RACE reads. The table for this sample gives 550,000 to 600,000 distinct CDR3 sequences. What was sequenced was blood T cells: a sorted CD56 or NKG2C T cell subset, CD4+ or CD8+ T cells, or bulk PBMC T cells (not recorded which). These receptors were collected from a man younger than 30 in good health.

The CDR3 spells CASSHITSGADEQYF. The rearrangement links TRBV7-2 to TRBJ2-7; no DNA is available, so the TRBD2 call from TCRdb remains unchecked. Germline-derived CDR1 and CDR2 are SGHTA and FQGNSA. The CDR3 is 15 amino acids.

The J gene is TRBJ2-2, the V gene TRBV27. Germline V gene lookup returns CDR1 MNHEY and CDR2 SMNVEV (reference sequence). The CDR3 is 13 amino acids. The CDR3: CASRPTQTGELFF.

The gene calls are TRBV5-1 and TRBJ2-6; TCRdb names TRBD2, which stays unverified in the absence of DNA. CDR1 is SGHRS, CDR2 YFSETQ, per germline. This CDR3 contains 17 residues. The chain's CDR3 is CASSPRGGSSGANVLTF.

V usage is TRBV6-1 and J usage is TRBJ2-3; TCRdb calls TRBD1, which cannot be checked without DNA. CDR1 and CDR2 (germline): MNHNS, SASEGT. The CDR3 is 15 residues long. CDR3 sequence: CASTLLARGTDTQYF.

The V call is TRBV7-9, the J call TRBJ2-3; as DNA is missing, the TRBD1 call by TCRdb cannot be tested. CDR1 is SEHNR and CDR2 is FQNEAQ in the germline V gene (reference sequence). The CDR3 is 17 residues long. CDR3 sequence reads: CASSLALTGGQGDTQYF.

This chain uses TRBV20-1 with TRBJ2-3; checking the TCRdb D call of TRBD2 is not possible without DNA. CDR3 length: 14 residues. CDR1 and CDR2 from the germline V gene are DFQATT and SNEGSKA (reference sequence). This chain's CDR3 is CSARDQREVDTQYF.

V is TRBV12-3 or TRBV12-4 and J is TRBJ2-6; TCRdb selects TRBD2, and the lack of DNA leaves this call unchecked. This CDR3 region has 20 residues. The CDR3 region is CASSSWRRGLLLSGANVLTF.

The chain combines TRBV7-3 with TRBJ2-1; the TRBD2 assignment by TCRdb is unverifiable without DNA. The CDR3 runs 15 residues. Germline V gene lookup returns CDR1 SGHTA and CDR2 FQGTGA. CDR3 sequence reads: CASSPLAGLGDEQFF. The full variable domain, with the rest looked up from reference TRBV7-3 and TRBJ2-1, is GAGVSQTPSNKVTEKGKYVELRCDPISGHTALYWYRQSLGQGPEFLIYFQGTGAADDSGLPNDRFFAVRPEGSVSTLKIQRTERGDSAVYLCASSPLAGLGDEQFFGPGTRLTVL.

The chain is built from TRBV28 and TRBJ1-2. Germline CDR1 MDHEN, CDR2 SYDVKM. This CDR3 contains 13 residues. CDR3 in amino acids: CASSAQPNYGYTF.

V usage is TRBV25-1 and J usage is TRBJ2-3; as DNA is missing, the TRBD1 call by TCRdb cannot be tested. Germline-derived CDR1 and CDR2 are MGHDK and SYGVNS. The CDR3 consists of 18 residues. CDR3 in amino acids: CASSEFPMGPRAADTQYF. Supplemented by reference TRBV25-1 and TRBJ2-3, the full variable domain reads EADIYQTPRYLVIGTGKKITLECSQTMGHDKMYWYQQDPGMELHLIHYSYGVNSTEKGDLSSESTVSRIRTEHFPLTLESARPSHTSQYLCASSEFPMGPRAADTQYFGPGTRLTVL.

The CDR3 is CASSSRTGVGETQYF. The rearrangement joins TRBV7-9 to TRBJ2-5; absent DNA, TCRdb's TRBD1 call cannot be checked. Germline CDR1 and CDR2: SEHNR and FQNEAQ (reference sequence). The CDR3 length is 15 residues. Together with reference TRBV7-9 and TRBJ2-5, the CDR3 gives the full variable domain: DTGVSQNPRHKITKRGQNVTFRCDPISEHNRLYWYRQTLGQGPEFLTYFQNEAQLEKSRLLSDRFSAERPKGSFSTLEIQRTEQGDSAMYLCASSSRTGVGETQYFGPGTRLLVL.

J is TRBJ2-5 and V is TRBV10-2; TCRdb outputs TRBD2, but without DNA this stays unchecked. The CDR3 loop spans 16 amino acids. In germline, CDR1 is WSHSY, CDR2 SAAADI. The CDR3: CASREGLAGGQETQYF.

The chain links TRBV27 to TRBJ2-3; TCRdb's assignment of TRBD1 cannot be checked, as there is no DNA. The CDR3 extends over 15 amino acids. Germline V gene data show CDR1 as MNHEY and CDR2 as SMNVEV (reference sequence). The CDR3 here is CASSPLGQNTDTQYF.

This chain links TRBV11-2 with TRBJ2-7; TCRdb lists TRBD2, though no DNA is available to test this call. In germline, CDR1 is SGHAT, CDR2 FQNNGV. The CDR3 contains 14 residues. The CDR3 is CASSVKGRNYEQYF.

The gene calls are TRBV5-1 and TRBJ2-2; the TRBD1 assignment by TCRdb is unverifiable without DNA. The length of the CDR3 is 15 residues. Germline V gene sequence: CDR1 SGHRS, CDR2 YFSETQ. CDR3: CASGTGQGRTGELFF.

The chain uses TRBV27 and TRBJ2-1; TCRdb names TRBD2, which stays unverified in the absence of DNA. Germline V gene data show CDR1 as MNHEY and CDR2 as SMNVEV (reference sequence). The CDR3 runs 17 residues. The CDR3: CASSPRTSGRVRNEQFF.

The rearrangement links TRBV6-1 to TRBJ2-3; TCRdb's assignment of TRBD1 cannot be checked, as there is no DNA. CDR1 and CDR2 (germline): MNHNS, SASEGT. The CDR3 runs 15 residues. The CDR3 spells CASRLKGAGTDTQYF.

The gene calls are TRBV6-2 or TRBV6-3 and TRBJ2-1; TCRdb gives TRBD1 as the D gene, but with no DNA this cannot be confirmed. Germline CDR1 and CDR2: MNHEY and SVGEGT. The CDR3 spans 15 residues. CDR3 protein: CASSYSGTAGYEQFF.

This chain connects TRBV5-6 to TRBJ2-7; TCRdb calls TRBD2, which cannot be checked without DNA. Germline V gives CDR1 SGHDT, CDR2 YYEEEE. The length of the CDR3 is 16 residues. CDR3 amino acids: CASSGGTSGPSYEQYF. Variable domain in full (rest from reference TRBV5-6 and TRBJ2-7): DAGVTQSPTHLIKTRGQQVTLRCSPKSGHDTVSWYQQALGQGPQFIFQYYEEEERQRGNFPDRFSGHQFPNYSSELNVNALLLGDSALYLCASSGGTSGPSYEQYFGPGTRLTVT.

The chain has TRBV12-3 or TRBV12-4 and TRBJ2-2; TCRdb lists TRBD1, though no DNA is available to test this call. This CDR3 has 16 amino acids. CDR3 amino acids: CASSSDSALNTGELFF.

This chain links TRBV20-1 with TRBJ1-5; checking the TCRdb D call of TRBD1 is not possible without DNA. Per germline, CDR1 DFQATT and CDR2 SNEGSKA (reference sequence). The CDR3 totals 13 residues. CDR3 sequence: CSAGTGATQPQHF.

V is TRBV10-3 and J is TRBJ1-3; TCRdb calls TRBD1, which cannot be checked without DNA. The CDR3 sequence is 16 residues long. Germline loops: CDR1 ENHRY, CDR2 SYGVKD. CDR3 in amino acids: CAISENWAGSGNTIYF.

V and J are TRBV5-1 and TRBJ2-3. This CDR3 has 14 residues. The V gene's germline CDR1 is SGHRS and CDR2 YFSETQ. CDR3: CASSLDRGTDTQYF.

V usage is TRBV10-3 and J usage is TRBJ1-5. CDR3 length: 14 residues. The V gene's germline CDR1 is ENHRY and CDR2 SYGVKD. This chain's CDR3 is CAISQDGNNQPQHF.

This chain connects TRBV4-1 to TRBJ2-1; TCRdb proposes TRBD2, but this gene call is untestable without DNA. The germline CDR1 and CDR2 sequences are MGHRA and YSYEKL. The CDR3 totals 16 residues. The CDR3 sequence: CASSQQTSVPYNEQFF.

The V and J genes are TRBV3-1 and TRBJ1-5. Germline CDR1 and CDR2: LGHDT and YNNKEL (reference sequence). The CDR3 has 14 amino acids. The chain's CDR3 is CASSQGPQSQPQHF.

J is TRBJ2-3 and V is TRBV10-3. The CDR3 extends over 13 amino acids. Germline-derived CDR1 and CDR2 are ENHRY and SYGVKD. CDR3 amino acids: CAIRGTDRDTQYF.

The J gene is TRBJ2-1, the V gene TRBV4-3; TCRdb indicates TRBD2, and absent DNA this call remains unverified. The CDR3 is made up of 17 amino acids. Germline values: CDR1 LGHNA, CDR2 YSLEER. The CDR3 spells CASSQEGHRTSGSKQFF.

The CDR3 protein is CASSGIGPHQETQYF. This rearrangement joins TRBV6-2 or TRBV6-3 to TRBJ2-5; TCRdb picks TRBD2, but there is no DNA to check that call. The CDR3 has 15 residues. Germline CDR1 MNHEY, CDR2 SVGEGT.

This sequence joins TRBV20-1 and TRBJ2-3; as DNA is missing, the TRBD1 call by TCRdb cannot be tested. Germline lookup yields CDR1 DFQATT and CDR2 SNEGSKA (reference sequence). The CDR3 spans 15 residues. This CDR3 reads CSARDPAEGHSTQYF.

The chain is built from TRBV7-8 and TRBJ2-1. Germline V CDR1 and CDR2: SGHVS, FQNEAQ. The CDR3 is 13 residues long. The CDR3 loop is CASSSGHYNEQFF. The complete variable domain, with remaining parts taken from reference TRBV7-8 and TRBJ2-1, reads GAGVSQSPRYKVAKRGQDVALRCDPISGHVSLFWYQQALGQGPEFLTYFQNEAQLDKSGLPSDRFFAERPEGSVSTLKIQRTQQEDSAVYLCASSSGHYNEQFFGPGTRLTVL.

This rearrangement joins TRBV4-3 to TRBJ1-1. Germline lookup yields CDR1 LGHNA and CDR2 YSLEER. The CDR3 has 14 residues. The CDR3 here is CASSQDSKGLGAFF.